This T cell receptor beta chain was observed in a study of cytomegalovirus exposure and HLA in healthy donors (dated 2017 in TCRdb). For the wider study: According to an earlier analysis of several hundred of the donors, about 179 million T cells yielded 117 million unique TCR beta sequences and about 300 Gb of sequence data. Among the roughly 400 genotyped donors, approximately 81% belonged to the genetic ancestry cluster associated with self-reported Caucasian donors. An earlier analysis of several hundred of the donors applied high-throughput TCR beta sequencing to assess whether each TCR beta V gene segment acted as functional or pseudogenic. Class I and class II HLA loci were covered by the typing at four-digit resolution. Among about 400 genotyped donors of the cohort, an average of roughly 230,000 unique TCR beta nucleotide sequences was sequenced per donor, of which roughly 17% were non-productive. To study patterns of TCR occurrence, a later analysis re-analyzed previously published TCR beta repertoires from more than 550 donors and added high-resolution HLA genotyping. A later genetic analysis used genome-wide SNP genotypes for about 60% of the roughly 700 donors, treating that subset as a discovery cohort. The study aimed to test whether cataloging public T cell receptors could reveal signatures of past pathogen exposure. A separate validation cohort of some 130 different subjects was used in addition to the approximately 700-subject first cohort. To predict cytomegalovirus infection status, the study combined high-throughput TCR immunosequencing, statistical association of individual TCRs with disease status, and machine learning. An early release that covered some 630 HLA-typed donors contained about 300 gigabases of sequencing data and tens of millions of unique TCR sequences. The study profiled the T cell repertoires of about 640 subjects by immunosequencing and related them to cytomegalovirus serostatus. Donor age, sex, ethnicity and CMV serostatus were collected together with the repertoire data. In the later analysis, no new phenotypic data were used to find candidate immune exposures; instead, reliance was placed on TCR beta sequences and their occurrence across donors. Typing coverage differed by locus: A, B, C, DRB1 and DQB1 were typed in roughly 629-630 donors, DQA1 in approximately 520, DPA1 in 600 to 610, and DPB1 in 400 to 480. Because of strong linkage in the cohort, 5 or 6 DR-DQ haplotypes were treated as single units for association and clustering. All discovery cohort repertoires had been generated using a single sequencing platform. Broader findings and caveats from the paper: Only TCR beta chains were sequenced in this cohort, and the absence of alpha or paired-chain data limited detectable features. A further reported finding was that TCR beta sequences accurately predicted the HLA-A and HLA-B alleles for most subjects in the first cohort. When HLA alleles, especially DR and DQ, strongly co-occurred, TCR associations were difficult to assign to individual alleles. A group of highly shared sequence variants was considered likely to be a technical artifact of the sequencing pipeline. In an earlier analysis of over 550 of the donors, most TCR beta V segments were observed in productive rearrangements about 90% or about 30% of the time, broadly matching IMGT annotations. Most TCR sequences were observed very rarely across donors, whereas some public TCRs were present in many individuals. The classifier was reported to diagnose cytomegalovirus status with high specificity and sensitivity in both the original and validation cohorts. A few of the identified cytomegalovirus-associated TCR beta chains were confirmed in vitro to be specific for cytomegalovirus antigens. The only immune exposure information available for the cohort was CMV serostatus. Several of the top co-occurrence clusters appeared to be linked to parvovirus B19, influenza, CMV and Epstein-Barr virus, according to a later analysis. According to a later genetic analysis, donors in an Asian-associated ancestry cluster had fewer N-insertions in productive TCRs than the roughly 660-donor mean. A later analysis found that TCR association rates varied across HLA loci, with DRB1 alleles showing the most associated TCRs and HLA-C alleles the fewest. According to the authors, the approach could potentially be generalized to other disease states and immunological phenotypes. A later analysis found that HLA-associated TCR beta chains were more clonally expanded and had lower generation probabilities than equally common non-associated chains. In a later analysis, most CMV-associated TCR beta chains were found to appear HLA-restricted, with HLA associations seemingly driven largely by CMV exposure. Some IMGT-functional V segments, including TRBV6-2 and TRBV6-3, could not be told apart with the 87-base-pair reads, so those segments were excluded. V-gene and J-gene trimming of TCR beta chains was associated with a missense DCLRE1C variant in a later genetic analysis, and the association was replicated in an independent cohort. A total of 150 to 200 TCR beta chains were listed by the study as associated with cytomegalovirus. Because some donors lacked HLA typing at each locus, the association tests relied only on the typed subset. Specific HLA alleles were associated with 15,000 to 20,000 TCR beta sequences at a false discovery rate of 0.05 in a later analysis. Because counts were too low, about 15 rarely observed V segments, including chromosome 9 orphons, were left out of the earlier analysis of 587 of the donors. Linkage disequilibrium might explain the correlated functional status among segregating V segments, but an unknown experimental factor could not be excluded. Presence/absence analyses assumed roughly uniform sequencing depth across donors, an assumption that may not hold.

The receptor library was made with the immunoSEQ multiplex PCR assay. The multiplex PCR relied on a mix of 60 forward primers for TCR Vbeta segments and 13 reverse primers for TCR Jbeta segments. Amplification of the CDR3 region of rearranged TCR beta genes was performed with a multiplex PCR assay on genomic DNA. On the Illumina HiSeq System, the amplified TCR beta libraries were sequenced as 87-base-pair reads. Processing in the source paper ran as follows. A later analysis counted about 82 million unique TCR beta chains across the 650 to 700 repertoires, and roughly 10 million of these chains were shared by at least two donors. A nearest-neighbor algorithm error-corrected the raw reads and collapsed the reads into unique sequences, merging closely related sequences to remove PCR and sequencing errors. To assign V, D and J gene segments, CDR3 sequences were aligned to IMGT reference sequences. For a sequence to be retained, at least a six-nucleotide match to both a V gene segment and a J gene segment was required. A rearrangement was called productive if the CDR3 had no stop codons and remained in frame with V and J, and every other rearrangement was called non-productive. Following IMGT convention, CDR3 was defined as the stretch from the second conserved V-encoded cysteine up to the conserved J-encoded phenylalanine. The earlier analysis of 550 to 650 of the donors excluded any sequence lacking an unambiguous match to a single V gene segment. An earlier analysis of a few hundred of the donors called V segments functional above 56.7% productive rearrangements and segregating when the between-donor standard deviation exceeded 5%. A statistical classification framework was built to diagnose cytomegalovirus status from the catalog of TCR beta chain sequences. A later analysis assigned V and J genes by comparing TCR nucleotide sequences with IMGT/GENE-DB human TR gene sequences. Using the TCRdist pipeline, a later analysis assigned CDR3 sequences along with most-parsimonious VDJ recombination scenarios. In a later analysis, each TCR beta chain was defined by its CDR3 amino acid sequence together with its V-gene family, and reads lacking a unique V-gene family were excluded. To address suspected cross-contamination and a sequencing artifact, a later analysis removed around 590 highly shared, low-generation-probability nucleotide sequences. A later analysis calculated a clonal expansion index for each public chain from normalized within-repertoire ranks of inferred template counts. In a later analysis, generation probabilities were computed using a VDJ recombination model fitted to out-of-frame rearrangements, and the results were checked against IGoR. In a later analysis, TCR-TCR, TCR-HLA and TCR-CMV co-occurrence was scored with hypergeometric tests, and a repertoire-size bias correction was applied to TCR pairs. A later analysis estimated false discovery rates by permuting HLA or CMV assignments 20 times. In a later analysis, co-occurring TCRs were grouped using DBSCAN, and TCRdist sequence similarity was added for clustering within HLA-allele-positive subsets. For co-occurrence clustering, repertoires with fewer than 30,000 or more than 120,000 public chains were excluded, along with five or six repertoires with anomalous nucleotide sharing. TCRdb limited this immuneACCESS table to in-frame rearrangements with V and J called. A share of clones is missing; checked studies link under half to unresolved V genes, and the rest is unexplained. V and J calls and clone size are those listed in that table; D and trimming were worked out from the DNA. The sample table shows some 160,000 clones, and roughly 80% are seen once. The ten largest make up about 1.5% of the sample.

As for this clone: The antigen it binds to is not known. There are no base qualities to consult, and no much larger clone falls within one base.

The cohort consisted of 650 to 700 healthy bone marrow donors. Cohort members were all nominally healthy when sampled, although unrecorded immune exposures were likely present. The donor tested CMV seropositive, placing the donor among the 289 seropositive members of the cohort. Each donor provided a peripheral blood sample, and peripheral blood mononuclear cells were used for TCR beta sequencing. Genomic DNA was extracted from the blood cell samples with the Qiagen DNeasy Blood Extraction Kit. From the cysteine through the phenylalanine, the CDR3 covers 14 amino acids. Kept here is only the CDR3 DNA, which spans 42 bases and is read in frame from base 1. Sequences MDHEN (CDR1) and SYDVKM (CDR2) are obtained from the germline V gene. Between the V and J ends, shortened by 4 bases and 4 bases respectively, the junction contains 14 bases.

The clonotype comes from a man between 45 and 60 years old in good health and CMV-seropositive. In this chain, TRBV28 is recombined with TRBJ2-7, with a tentative D gene TRBD1 over 6 matching bases. The sequenced material came from PBMCs. The sequenced DNA is TGTGCCAGCAGTTCATCGTACAGGGTGTACGAGCAGTACTTC. It encodes CASSSSYRVYEQYF.